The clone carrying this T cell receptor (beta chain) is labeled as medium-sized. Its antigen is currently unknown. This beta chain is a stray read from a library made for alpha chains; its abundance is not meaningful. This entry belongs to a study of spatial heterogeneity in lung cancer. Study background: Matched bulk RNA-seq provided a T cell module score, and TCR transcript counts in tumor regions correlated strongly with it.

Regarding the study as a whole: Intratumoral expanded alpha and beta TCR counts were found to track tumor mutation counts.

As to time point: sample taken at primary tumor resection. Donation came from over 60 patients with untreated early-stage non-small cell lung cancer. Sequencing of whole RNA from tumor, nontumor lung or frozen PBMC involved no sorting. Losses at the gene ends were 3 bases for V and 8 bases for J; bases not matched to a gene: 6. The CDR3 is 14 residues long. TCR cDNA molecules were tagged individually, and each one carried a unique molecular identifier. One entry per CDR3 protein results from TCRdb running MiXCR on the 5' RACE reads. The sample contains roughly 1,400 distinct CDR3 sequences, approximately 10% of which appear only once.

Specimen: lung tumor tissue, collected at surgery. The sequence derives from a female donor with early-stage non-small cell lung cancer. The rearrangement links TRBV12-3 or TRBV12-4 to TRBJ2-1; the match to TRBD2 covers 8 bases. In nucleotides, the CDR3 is TGTGCCAGCAGTTTGGCGGGAGGATTTGATGAGCAGTTCTTC. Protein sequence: CASSLAGGFDEQFF.